This TCR beta chain was profiled in a study of blood T cell repertoires in COVID-19. Overall study: Nucleic acid was either cDNA or gDNA, and it came from T cells, B-cell-depleted T cells, or PBMCs.

Per the authors' pipeline: Using reference gene primer amplification, nucleated cell counts were estimated. TCRdb keeps only in-frame clones here, not all; method: immunoSEQ multiplex PCR. V, J and clone size reflect that table, while D and trimming were determined from the DNA. The data contain 180,000 or so clones, approximately 85% of them singletons. Per germline, CDR1 MGHRA and CDR2 YSYEKL. CDR3 length: 17 residues. Trimming cost V 2 bases and J 3 bases; bases outside gene matches: 10. The chain recombines TRBV4-1 with TRBJ2-7, with 10 bases fitting TRBD1. The TCR sequence derives from a woman older than 75 with acute or convalescent COVID-19. Sequencing used peripheral blood. CDR3 region: CASSQRGTGTGDYEQYF. DNA for the CDR3: TGCGCCAGCAGCCAACGCGGCACCGGGACAGGGGACTACGAGCAGTACTTC.